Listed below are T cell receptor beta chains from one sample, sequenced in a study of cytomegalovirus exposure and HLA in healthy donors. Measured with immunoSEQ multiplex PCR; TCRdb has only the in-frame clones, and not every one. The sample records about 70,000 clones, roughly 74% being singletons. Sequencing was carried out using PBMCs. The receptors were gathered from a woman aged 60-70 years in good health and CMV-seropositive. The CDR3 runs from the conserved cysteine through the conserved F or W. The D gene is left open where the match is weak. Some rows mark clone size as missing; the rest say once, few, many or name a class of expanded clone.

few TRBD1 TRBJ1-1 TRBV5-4 CASSRTGDNVVF TGTGCCAGCAGCAGGACAGGGGACAATGTGGTCTTT
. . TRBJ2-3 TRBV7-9 CASSLPRGIDGSTDTQYF TGTGCCAGCAGCTTACCACGAGGAATAGACGGTAGCACAGATACGCAGTATTTT
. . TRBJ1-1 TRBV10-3 CAIRTTEETEAFF TGTGCCATCAGGACGACAGAGGAAACTGAAGCTTTCTTT
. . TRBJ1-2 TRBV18 CASSPFSGGYGYTF TGTGCCAGCTCACCATTTAGTGGTGGCTATGGCTACACCTTC
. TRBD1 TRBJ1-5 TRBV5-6 CASSHRDRGFQPQHF TGTGCCAGCAGCCACCGGGACAGGGGGTTTCAGCCCCAGCATTTT
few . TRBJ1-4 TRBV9 CASSASVNEKLFF TGTGCCAGCAGCGCCTCGGTTAATGAAAAACTGTTTTTT
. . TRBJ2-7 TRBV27 CASSLHSTYEQYF TGTGCCAGCAGTTTACACAGCACCTACGAGCAGTACTTC
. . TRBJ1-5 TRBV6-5 CASSWGRNQPQHF TGTGCCAGCAGTTGGGGGCGGAATCAGCCCCAGCATTTT
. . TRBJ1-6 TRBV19 CATPMGGNGNSPLHF TGTGCCACCCCAATGGGAGGGAACGGTAATTCACCCCTCCACTTT
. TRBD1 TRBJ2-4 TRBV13 CASSSSGQEAKNIQYF TGTGCCAGCAGCTCCTCGGGACAGGAAGCCAAAAACATTCAGTACTTC
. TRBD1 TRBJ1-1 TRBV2 CASSAGGGKTEAFF TGTGCCAGCAGCGCAGGGGGAGGTAAGACTGAAGCTTTCTTT
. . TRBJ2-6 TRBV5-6 CASSLGSSGANVLTF TGTGCCAGCAGCTTAGGGAGCTCTGGGGCCAACGTCCTGACTTTC
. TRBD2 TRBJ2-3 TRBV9 CASSVGGGGADTQYF TGTGCCAGCAGCGTAGGAGGCGGGGGGGCGGATACGCAGTATTTT
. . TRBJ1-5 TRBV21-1 CASSESDRASLRNQPQHF TGTGCCAGCAGCGAGTCGGACAGGGCTTCTTTGAGAAATCAGCCCCAGCATTTT
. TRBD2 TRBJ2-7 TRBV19 CASSISGESSYEQYF TGTGCCAGTAGTATCAGCGGGGAGAGCTCCTACGAGCAGTACTTC
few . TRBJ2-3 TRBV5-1 CASRSISAVTDTQYF TGCGCCAGCAGATCGATCAGCGCAGTCACAGATACGCAGTATTTT
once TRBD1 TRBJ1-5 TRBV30 CAWSVGQGLSNQPQHF TGTGCCTGGAGTGTGGGACAGGGTCTCAGCAATCAGCCCCAGCATTTT
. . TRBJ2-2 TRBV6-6 CASSYPIGELFF TGTGCCAGCAGTTACCCAATCGGGGAGCTGTTTTTT
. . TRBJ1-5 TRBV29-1 CSVRLTGSGQPQHF TGCAGCGTTAGACTAACAGGGTCGGGACAGCCCCAGCATTTT
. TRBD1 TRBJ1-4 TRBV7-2 CASSFERGRGWEKLFF TGTGCCAGCAGCTTCGAACGGGGCAGGGGGTGGGAAAAACTGTTTTTT
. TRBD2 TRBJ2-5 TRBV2 CASSVRTSGQTQYF TGTGCCAGCAGTGTAAGGACTAGCGGGCAGACCCAGTACTTC
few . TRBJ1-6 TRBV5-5 CASSLDDWNSYNSPLHF TGTGCCAGCAGCTTGGATGACTGGAACTCCTATAATTCACCCCTCCACTTT
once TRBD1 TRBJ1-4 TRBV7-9 CASSFPGQLATNEKLFF TGTGCCAGCAGCTTCCCGGGACAGCTTGCAACTAATGAAAAACTGTTTTTT
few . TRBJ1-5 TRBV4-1 CASSQAVLGQGKGSNQPQHF TGCGCCAGCAGCCAGGCTGTATTAGGACAAGGGAAAGGGAGCAATCAGCCCCAGCATTTT
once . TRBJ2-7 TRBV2 CASNGETYEQYF TGTGCCAGCAACGGGGAGACCTACGAGCAGTACTTC
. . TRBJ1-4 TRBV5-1 CASSLAQGGEKLFF TGCGCCAGCAGCTTGGCCCAGGGCGGCGAAAAACTGTTTTTT
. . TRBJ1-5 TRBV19 CASRPTGSNQPQHF TGTGCCAGTAGGCCGACTGGAAGCAATCAGCCCCAGCATTTT
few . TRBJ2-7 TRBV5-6 CASSLAREFYEQYF TGTGCCAGCAGCTTGGCTCGGGAGTTCTACGAGCAGTACTTC
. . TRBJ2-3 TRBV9 CASSVSGGQADTQYF TGTGCCAGCAGCGTTTCGGGGGGCCAGGCAGATACGCAGTATTTT
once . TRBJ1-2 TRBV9 CASSATGLSYGYTF TGTGCCAGCAGCGCAACAGGGCTTTCCTATGGCTACACCTTC
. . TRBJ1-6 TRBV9 CASSPTDSPLHF TGTGCCAGCAGCCCGACAGATTCACCCCTCCACTTT
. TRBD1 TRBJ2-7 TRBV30 CAWSAGQAPYEQYF TGTGCCTGGAGTGCCGGACAGGCCCCCTACGAGCAGTACTTC
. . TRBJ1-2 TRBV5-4 CASSLAGNYGYTF TGTGCCAGCAGCTTGGCCGGGAACTATGGCTACACCTTC
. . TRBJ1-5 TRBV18 CASSPQINQPQHF TGTGCCAGCTCACCCCAAATCAATCAGCCCCAGCATTTT
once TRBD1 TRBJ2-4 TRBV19 CASSFGTGEANIQYF TGTGCCAGTAGTTTCGGGACAGGGGAGGCGAACATTCAGTACTTC
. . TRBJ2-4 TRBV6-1 CASKIGQGIKNIQYF TGTGCCAGCAAGATCGGGCAGGGGATCAAAAACATTCAGTACTTC
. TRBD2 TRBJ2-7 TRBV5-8 CASSLSGTAGEQYF TGTGCCAGCAGCCTTAGCGGGACCGCGGGGGAGCAGTACTTC
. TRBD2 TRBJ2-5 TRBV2 CASSPGLGQETQYF TGTGCCAGCAGCCCGGGACTAGGGCAAGAGACCCAGTACTTC
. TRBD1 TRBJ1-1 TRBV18 CASSQGQPPEAFF TGTGCCAGCTCACAGGGACAGCCTCCTGAAGCTTTCTTT
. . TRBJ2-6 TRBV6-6 CASSYPGVSGANVLTF TGTGCCAGCAGTTACCCAGGGGTTTCTGGGGCCAACGTCCTGACTTTC
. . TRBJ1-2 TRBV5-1 CASSLDRSGYTF TGCGCCAGCAGCTTGGACAGATCTGGCTACACCTTC
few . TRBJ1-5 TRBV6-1 CASSALNQPQHF TGTGCCAGCAGTGCCCTCAATCAGCCCCAGCATTTT
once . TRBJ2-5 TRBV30 CAWTEEITGLQETQYF TGTGCCTGGACTGAAGAAATTACAGGGCTACAAGAGACCCAGTACTTC
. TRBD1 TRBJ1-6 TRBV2 CASKQRTGSDNSPLHF TGTGCCAGCAAACAAAGGACAGGGTCGGATAATTCACCCCTCCACTTT
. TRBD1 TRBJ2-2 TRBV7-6 CASSLGTGVTGELFF TGTGCCAGCAGCTTAGGAACAGGGGTCACCGGGGAGCTGTTTTTT
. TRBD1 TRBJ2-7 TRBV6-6 CASRVGQVGEQYF TGTGCCAGCAGAGTGGGACAGGTGGGCGAGCAGTACTTC
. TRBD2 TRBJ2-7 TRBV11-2 CASSLGSAGGSEQYF TGTGCCAGCAGCTTAGGTTCGGCGGGAGGTAGCGAGCAGTACTTC
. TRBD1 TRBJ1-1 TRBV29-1 CSVEPGGGTEAFF TGCAGCGTTGAGCCAGGGGGCGGCACTGAAGCTTTCTTT
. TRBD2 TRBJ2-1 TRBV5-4 CASSLAGGPFNEQFF TGTGCCAGCAGCCTAGCGGGGGGGCCTTTCAATGAGCAGTTCTTC
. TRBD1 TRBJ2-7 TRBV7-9 CASTPDPDRGYEQYF TGTGCCAGCACCCCGGATCCGGACAGGGGCTACGAGCAGTACTTC
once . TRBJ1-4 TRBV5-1 CASSLGPGTGGEKLFF TGCGCCAGCAGCTTGGGGCCTGGGACGGGGGGTGAAAAACTGTTTTTT
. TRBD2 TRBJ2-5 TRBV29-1 CSVEMAGGRETQYF TGCAGCGTTGAGATGGCGGGAGGGAGGGAGACCCAGTACTTC
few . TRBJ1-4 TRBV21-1 CASSKPRDNSTNEKLFF TGTGCCAGCAGCAAACCGAGGGACAACTCAACTAATGAAAAACTGTTTTTT
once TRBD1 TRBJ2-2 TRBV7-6 CASSLDRGQNTGELFF TGTGCCAGCAGCTTAGACAGGGGGCAGAACACCGGGGAGCTGTTTTTT
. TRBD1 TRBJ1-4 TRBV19 CASSQGTGPEKLFF TGTGCCAGTAGTCAAGGGACAGGGCCCGAAAAACTGTTTTTT
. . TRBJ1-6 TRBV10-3 CAISEGTSSGSPLHF TGTGCCATCAGTGAAGGGACATCTTCTGGTTCACCCCTCCACTTT
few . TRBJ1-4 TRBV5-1 CASSVSGPHGVLFF TGCGCCAGCAGCGTCTCCGGGCCCCACGGGGTCTTGTTTTTT
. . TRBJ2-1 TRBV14 CASSQALALSSYNEQFF TGTGCCAGCAGCCAAGCCTTAGCGTTATCGTCCTACAATGAGCAGTTCTTC
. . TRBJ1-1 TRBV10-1 CASSDSGQPNTEAFF TGCGCAAGCAGTGATTCTGGGCAGCCCAACACTGAAGCTTTCTTT
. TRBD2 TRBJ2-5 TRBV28 CASSSPGLAGSETQYF TGTGCCAGCAGTTCCCCGGGACTAGCGGGTAGTGAGACCCAGTACTTC